Detailed here is one TCR beta chain. In the same sample, other DNA sequences code for this CDR3. Clones were read by immunoSEQ multiplex PCR, and TCRdb kept only the in-frame ones, dropping some. In the table there are 140,000 to 150,000 clones, around 83% of which are singletons. Ages ranged from about 18 to 89 years, with residence in about 24 US areas. It was within 2 weeks before study entry that exposed participants met a COVID-19 case. Germline CDR1 MGHRA, CDR2 YSYEKL. This CDR3 is 14 amino acids long. Trimming pared 4 bases from V and 1 base from J, leaving 10 bases between. The record originates from a study of blood T cell repertoires in COVID-19. In the study overall: The United States, Italy and Spain were the sources of the acute and convalescent COVID-19 samples. T cells, B-cell-depleted T cells, or PBMCs supplied cDNA or gDNA.

This receptor was obtained from a woman between 50 and 59 years old who had been exposed to COVID-19. The chain employs TRBV4-1 and TRBJ1-1, with a weak D call TRBD1 (6 bases). The source material was PBMCs or T cells enriched from blood (not recorded which). The CDR3 is CASSLRTENTEAFF. CDR3 sequence (DNA): TGCGCCAGCAGCCTTCGGACAGAGAACACTGAAGCTTTCTTT.